This TCR beta chain stems from a study of shared T cell receptors in the human thymus. The repertoire was sequenced with immunoSEQ multiplex PCR; TCRdb's copy has only in-frame clones and lacks some. The sample has 540,000 or so clones; approximately 80% are singletons. These sequences were also reported in another study, on human thymus T cells. That study adds: Resections that were taken during corrective heart surgery supplied the thymus tissue. Thymic and blood repertoires appeared to show biased V and J gene usage.

The receptor was derived from a boy younger than two with a congenital heart defect. Sequenced material: thymocytes.

As DNA, the CDR3 is TGTGCCAGCAGTGCCGGGGTAGCGGATGACAATGAGCAGTTCTTC. It specifies CASSAGVADDNEQFF. This chain uses TRBV6-5 with TRBJ2-1, with D possibly being TRBD2 (6 bases). With 5 bases removed from V and 5 bases from J, the gap between germline ends came to 16 bases. The CDR3 covers 15 residues. Germline-derived CDR1 and CDR2 are MNHEY and SVGAGI.